The present T cell receptor (beta chain) was sequenced within a study of CD8+ T cells in alopecia areata. Stated treatment: oral pan-JAK inhibitor, 5-10 mg twice daily. CD4+ and CD8+ T cells were sorted from PBMCs stained for CD3, CD4 and CD8. There are 12 residues in the CDR3. Trimming at V came to 3 bases and at J to 7 bases, leaving 2 bases not matched to a gene. Germline lookup yields CDR1 SGDLS and CDR2 YYNGEE. Study results and limitations: In scalp and blood, many expanded lesional clones persisted during tofacitinib. Compared with normal scalp, lesional scalp had higher clonality and more expanded CD8+ clones.

This clone was observed at least ten times. Its antigen remains unknown. As the sequencing template, cDNA was produced by extracting RNA and reverse transcribing it. Generated by immunoSEQ multiplex PCR, the TCRdb table keeps only in-frame clones and is missing some. In the table there are about 270,000 clones, around 64% of which are singletons. The J gene is TRBJ1-2, the V gene TRBV9, with 8 positions matching TRBD1. Sample: CD4+ T cells sorted from blood, taken at week 52, from a patient treated with tofacitinib. This TCR was sampled from a human donor with alopecia areata. This CDR3 is CASSGQGLGYTF. Here the CDR3 DNA reads TGTGCCAGCAGCGGACAGGGGCTTGGCTACACCTTC.